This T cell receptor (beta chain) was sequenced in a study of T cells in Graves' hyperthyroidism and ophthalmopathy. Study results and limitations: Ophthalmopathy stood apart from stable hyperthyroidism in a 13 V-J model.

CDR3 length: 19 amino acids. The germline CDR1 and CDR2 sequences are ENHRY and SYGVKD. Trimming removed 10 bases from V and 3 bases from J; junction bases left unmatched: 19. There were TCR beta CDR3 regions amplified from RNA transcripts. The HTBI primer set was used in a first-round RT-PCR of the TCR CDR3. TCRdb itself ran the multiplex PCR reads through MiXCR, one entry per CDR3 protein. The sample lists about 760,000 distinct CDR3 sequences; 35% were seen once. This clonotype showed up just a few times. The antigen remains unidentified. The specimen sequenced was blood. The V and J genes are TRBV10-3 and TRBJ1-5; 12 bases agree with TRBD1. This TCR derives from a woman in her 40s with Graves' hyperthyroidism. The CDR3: CASTRDLGQGASYNQPQHF. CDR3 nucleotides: TGTGCCAGCACCCGGGACCTGGGACAGGGGGCATCTTACAATCAGCCCCAGCATTTT.